A single sample gave rise to the 8 T cell receptor beta chains below, sequenced in a study of regulatory dendritic cells for organ transplantation. Repertoires were generated with immunoSEQ multiplex PCR, while TCRdb's copy carries only in-frame clones and drops some. The sample includes 25,000 to 35,000 clones, approximately 78% seen only once; the top ten take less than 0.11%. Sequenced material: naive CD4+ T cells from blood. Subset of the sample: CD45RA+ naive T cells. The receptors come from a human donor in good health.

The chain carries TRBV5-4 and TRBJ2-1; maybe TRBD2 (5 bases). This CDR3 spans 13 amino acids. The V gene's germline CDR1 is SGHNT and CDR2 YYREEE (reference sequence). V gave up 0 bases and J gave up 7 bases, with 8 bases separating them. The CDR3 sequence: CASSLATGNEQFF. The DNA for the CDR3 is TGTGCCAGCAGCTTGGCCACGGGGAATGAGCAGTTCTTC. Supplemented by reference TRBV5-4 and TRBJ2-1, the full variable domain reads ETGVTQSPTHLIKTRGQQVTLRCSSQSGHNTVSWYQQALGQGPQFIFQYYREEENGRGNFPPRFSGLQFPNYSSELNVNALELDDSALYLCASSLATGNEQFFGPGTRLTVL.

The chain couples TRBV5-1 to TRBJ1-1; 8 nucleotides agree with TRBD1. After removal of 4 bases from V and 5 bases from J, the junction contained 10 bases not matched to a gene. This CDR3 spans 15 amino acids. The germline CDR1 and CDR2 sequences are SGHRS and YFSETQ. CDR3 DNA sequence: TGCGCCAGCAGCGCCCTGACAGGGGAAGGGACTGAAGCTTTCTTT. This translates into CASSALTGEGTEAFF.

This chain joins TRBV19 and TRBJ2-1; 7 nucleotides align to TRBD2. This CDR3 has 14 residues. The V gene's germline CDR1 is LNHDA and CDR2 SQIVND (reference sequence). V gave up 5 bases and J gave up 7 bases; unmatched junction bases: 8. The CDR3 nucleotides are TGTGCCAGTAGTGTGGCGACTAGCACGAATGAGCAGTTCTTC. This encodes CASSVATSTNEQFF. Full variable domain (rest looked up from reference TRBV19 and TRBJ2-1): DGGITQSPKYLFRKEGQNVTLSCEQNLNHDAMYWYRQDPGQGLRLIYYSQIVNDFQKGDIAEGYSVSREKKESFPLTVTSAQKNPTAFYLCASSVATSTNEQFFGPGTRLTVL.

The V and J genes are TRBV6-5 and TRBJ1-2, with D hard to call. The CDR3 has 13 residues. Per the germline V gene, CDR1 is MNHEY and CDR2 is SVGAGI. Between the trimmed V and J ends, which lost 4 bases and 7 bases, there was a span of 13 bases. CDR3 residues: CASSFVQAAGYTF. CDR3 coding DNA: TGTGCCAGCAGTTTCGTACAAGCGGCTGGCTACACCTTC.

The V and J genes are TRBV7-2 and TRBJ1-5; D gene unclear. The V gene lost 2 bases and the J gene lost 0 bases, with 5 bases spanning the gap. The germline V gene has CDR1 SGHTA and CDR2 FQGNSA. The CDR3 extends over 14 amino acids. This chain's CDR3 is CASSLRYSNQPQHF. CDR3 bases: TGTGCCAGCAGCTTACGGTATAGCAATCAGCCCCAGCATTTT.

The DNA of the CDR3 is TGTGCCAGCAGAAAGGGACAGGAGAATGAGCAGTTCTTC. The encoded protein is CASRKGQENEQFF. The chain joins TRBV7-9 to TRBJ2-1; TRBD1 aligns across 8 bases. J was trimmed by 7 bases and V by 6 bases; bases with no gene match: 5. The CDR3 length is 13 residues. CDR1 is SEHNR and CDR2 is FQNEAQ in the germline V gene (reference sequence). Supplemented by reference TRBV7-9 and TRBJ2-1, the full variable domain reads DTGVSQNPRHKITKRGQNVTFRCDPISEHNRLYWYRQTLGQGPEFLTYFQNEAQLEKSRLLSDRFSAERPKGSFSTLEIQRTEQGDSAMYLCASRKGQENEQFFGPGTRLTVL.

The chain uses TRBV5-1 and TRBJ2-5, with 10 bases lining up with TRBD1. V gave up 0 bases and J gave up 11 bases; unmatched junction bases: 4. Germline V gives CDR1 SGHRS, CDR2 YFSETQ. CDR3 size: 13 residues. The CDR3 loop reads CASSLAGTGDQYF. The CDR3 DNA is TGCGCCAGCAGCTTGGCCGGGACAGGGGATCAGTACTTC.

The CDR3 coding sequence is TGTGCCAGCAGCTCCCAAACTGAATACGAGCAGTACTTC. This codes for CASSSQTEYEQYF. The chain is built from TRBV7-2 and TRBJ2-7; D not certain. The CDR3 runs to 13 residues. V lost 4 bases and J 4 bases, leaving 11 bases between the germline ends. Germline V lookup: CDR1 SGHTA, CDR2 FQGNSA.